These T cell receptor beta chains were read from a single sample in a study of blood T cells in healthy people across ages. From the 5' RACE reads, TCRdb called clonotypes with MiXCR, one entry per CDR3 protein. The repertoire consists of fewer than 900,000 distinct CDR3 sequences, with around 36% occurring once and the leading ten covering 13%. Sequenced input: blood. Receptor source: a man younger than 35 in good health. CDR3s include the opening cysteine and the closing phenylalanine or tryptophan. Each record gives: D gene, V gene, J gene, clone size, CDR3 protein, CDR3 DNA. A D gene is named only where the DNA matches it firmly. Clone size, where shown, is once, few, many, or a class for clones that have expanded.

TRBD1	TRBV3-1	TRBJ1-4	NA	CANISKGADEKLFF	TGTGCCAACATCTCGAAGGGGGCGGATGAAAAACTGTTTTTT
NA	TRBV27	TRBJ1-2	many	CASSSNRAGYTF	TGTGCCAGCAGTTCAAACAGGGCTGGCTACACCTTC
TRBD1	TRBV6-2/TRBV6-3	TRBJ2-7	few	CASSYKSTGTYEQYF	TGTGCCAGCAGTTACAAATCGACAGGGACGTACGAGCAGTACTTC
NA	TRBV5-1	TRBJ2-5	NA	CASHTGVRPGEETQYF	TGCGCCAGCCACACGGGGGTCAGGCCGGGGGAAGAGACCCAGTACTTC
TRBD2	TRBV29-1	TRBJ2-4	once	CSVSSGGKNIQYF	TGCAGCGTGTCAAGCGGGGGGAAAAACATTCAGTACTTC
NA	TRBV12-3/TRBV12-4	TRBJ1-5	few	CASSFATENQPQHF	TGTGCCAGCAGTTTTGCGACAGAAAATCAGCCCCAGCATTTT
TRBD1	TRBV7-8	TRBJ2-5	NA	CASSPTGAPQETQYF	TGTGCCAGCAGCCCAACAGGGGCCCCCCAAGAGACCCAGTACTTC
NA	TRBV5-6	TRBJ1-1	few	CASRKQGVNTEAFF	TGTGCCAGCAGGAAACAGGGTGTGAACACTGAAGCTTTCTTT
NA	TRBV25-1	TRBJ1-1	few	CASSKGFDTEAFF	TGTGCCAGCAGCAAGGGGTTCGACACTGAAGCTTTCTTT
TRBD2	TRBV3-1	TRBJ2-5	few	CASSQGVLAGGETQYF	TGTGCCAGCAGCCAAGGCGTACTAGCGGGAGGAGAGACCCAGTACTTC
NA	TRBV7-9	TRBJ2-6	many	CASSKTGNSGANVLTF	TGTGCCAGCAGCAAGACTGGGAATTCTGGGGCCAACGTCCTGACTTTC
NA	TRBV6-5	TRBJ2-4	NA	CASSYGQLLAKNIQYF	TGTGCCAGCAGCTACGGACAGCTACTAGCCAAAAACATTCAGTACTTC
TRBD1	TRBV11-2	TRBJ2-1	many	CASSHLGGPYNEQFF	TGTGCCAGCAGCCATCTAGGGGGCCCCTACAATGAGCAGTTCTTC
NA	TRBV7-2	TRBJ1-2	NA	CAIYRDAIYGYTF	TGTGCCATTTACCGGGACGCAATCTATGGCTACACCTTC
NA	TRBV12-3/TRBV12-4	TRBJ2-3	few	CASSPGRASAQYF	TGTGCCAGCAGCCCCGGGCGGGCTAGCGCGCAGTATTTT
TRBD2	TRBV7-9	TRBJ2-3	NA	CTSSLHPGLAGGLTDTQYF	TGTACCAGCAGCCTTCACCCGGGACTAGCGGGGGGGCTTACAGATACGCAGTATTTT
TRBD2	TRBV24-1	TRBJ2-6	NA	CATSQARRGVAGANVLTF	TGTGCCACCAGTCAGGCCCGCCGGGGGGTGGCTGGGGCCAACGTCCTGACTTTC
TRBD2	TRBV9	TRBJ2-2	NA	CASSGGGGGGTTGELFF	TGTGCCAGCAGCGGGGGAGGTGGCGGGGGAACCACCGGGGAGCTGTTTTTT
TRBD2	TRBV6-5	TRBJ2-1	few	CASSYSGGYSYNEQFF	TGTGCCAGCAGTTACTCGGGGGGGTACTCCTACAATGAGCAGTTCTTC
TRBD2	TRBV24-1	TRBJ2-3	NA	CATSGPAGGADTQYF	TGTGCCACCAGTGGCCCAGCGGGGGGTGCAGATACGCAGTATTTT
NA	TRBV9	TRBJ2-3	few	CASTKDSSTDTQYF	TGTGCCAGCACCAAAGACTCTAGCACAGATACGCAGTATTTT
TRBD2	TRBV12-3/TRBV12-4	TRBJ2-1	few	CASSLLAGGGEQFF	TGTGCCAGCAGTTTGCTAGCGGGGGGGGGTGAGCAGTTCTTC
TRBD1	TRBV12-3/TRBV12-4	TRBJ2-4	many	CASSPGQGAKNIQYF	TGTGCCAGCAGTCCCGGACAGGGAGCCAAAAACATTCAGTACTTC
TRBD2	TRBV15	TRBJ2-7	NA	CATSRVFRGSAGGRSYNEQYF	TGTGCCACCAGCAGAGTTTTTAGGGGCTCAGCGGGGGGACGCTCCTACAATGAGCAGTACTTC
NA	TRBV11-1	TRBJ2-1	NA	CAGSLRHKSSYNEQFF	TGTGCCGGCAGCTTACGGCATAAAAGCTCCTACAATGAGCAGTTCTTC
NA	TRBV13	TRBJ2-3	few	CASSIARGTDTQYF	TGTGCCAGCAGCATCGCTCGGGGCACAGATACGCAGTATTTT
TRBD2	TRBV4-1	TRBJ2-7	few	CASSQGLAVSYEQYF	TGCGCCAGCAGCCAAGGCCTAGCGGTATCCTACGAGCAGTACTTC
NA	TRBV9	TRBJ1-1	many	CASSVGSMNTEAFF	TGTGCCAGCAGCGTAGGCAGCATGAACACTGAAGCTTTCTTT
NA	TRBV20-1	TRBJ1-2	few	CSARDIQVEVFGGYTF	TGCAGTGCTAGAGATATTCAGGTCGAGGTCTTCGGTGGCTACACCTTC
NA	TRBV11-2	TRBJ2-2	NA	CASSLLGPNTGELFF	TGTGCCAGCAGCTTATTAGGACCGAACACCGGGGAGCTGTTTTTT
TRBD2	TRBV20-1	TRBJ2-3	many	CSAGLLAGGTQYF	TGCAGTGCTGGATTACTAGCGGGGGGCACGCAGTATTTT
TRBD1	TRBV4-1	TRBJ2-2	few	CASSQGTGLGELFF	TGCGCCAGCAGCCAAGGGACAGGGCTCGGGGAGCTGTTTTTT
NA	TRBV18	TRBJ1-2	NA	CASSPSDTRGYTF	TGTGCCAGCTCACCCTCGGACACCCGGGGCTACACCTTC
NA	TRBV12-3/TRBV12-4	TRBJ2-1	NA	CASTGSSSYNEQFF	TGTGCCAGCACCGGTTCGAGCTCCTACAATGAGCAGTTCTTC
NA	TRBV7-2	TRBJ2-3	NA	CASSFGGRGGTDTQYF	TGTGCCAGCAGCTTCGGGGGGCGAGGGGGAACAGATACGCAGTATTTT
NA	TRBV14	TRBJ1-4	NA	CASSPLRSRGAGGEKLFF	TGTGCCAGCAGCCCCCTAAGGAGCAGGGGTGCTGGCGGGGAAAAACTGTTTTTT
NA	TRBV30	TRBJ2-7	few	CAWSVVRGYEQYF	TGTGCCTGGAGTGTCGTCAGGGGCTACGAGCAGTACTTC
NA	TRBV6-2/TRBV6-3	TRBJ1-4	NA	CASSYSPQEPTNEKLFF	TGTGCCAGCAGTTACTCACCCCAGGAGCCAACTAATGAAAAACTGTTTTTT
NA	TRBV19	TRBJ1-1	NA	CASVRDIGTEAFF	TGTGCCAGTGTTAGGGATATCGGAACTGAAGCTTTCTTT
TRBD2	TRBV6-2/TRBV6-3	TRBJ2-5	NA	CASSYSRLAGEETQYF	TGTGCCAGCAGTTACTCGAGACTAGCGGGGGAAGAGACCCAGTACTTC
NA	TRBV9	TRBJ2-2	NA	CASSPVGVGELFF	TGTGCCAGCAGCCCCGTCGGGGTCGGGGAGCTGTTTTTT
NA	TRBV7-2	TRBJ2-3	many	CASSFRSDTQYF	TGTGCCAGCAGCTTTCGTAGTGATACGCAGTATTTT
NA	TRBV4-2	TRBJ1-6	NA	CASSPRAGSDSPLHF	TGTGCCAGCAGCCCACGAGCGGGGTCGGATTCACCCCTCCACTTT
NA	TRBV7-9	TRBJ1-2	NA	CASSTLGDINYGYTF	TGTGCCAGCAGCACCCTGGGGGACATTAACTATGGCTACACCTTC
NA	TRBV12-3/TRBV12-4	TRBJ1-4	few	CASQRQSNEKLFF	TGTGCCAGCCAGCGACAGTCTAATGAAAAACTGTTTTTT
TRBD1	TRBV19	TRBJ2-1	NA	CATRTGGGTQFF	TGTGCCACCCGGACAGGGGGAGGGACCCAGTTCTTC
NA	TRBV4-3	TRBJ1-1	NA	CASSHRDANTEAFF	TGCGCCAGCAGCCACCGGGACGCAAACACTGAAGCTTTCTTT
NA	TRBV20-1	TRBJ1-5	NA	CSARRPGQGQPQHF	TGCAGTGCTAGGCGTCCAGGGCAGGGGCAGCCCCAGCATTTT
TRBD1	TRBV29-1	TRBJ2-1	few	CSVEVWDRHPNEQFF	TGCAGCGTTGAAGTTTGGGACAGGCACCCCAATGAGCAGTTCTTC
NA	TRBV7-2	TRBJ1-2	NA	CASRVDGGAFFNGHTF	TGTGCCAGCAGAGTGGACGGGGGCGCTTTCTTTAATGGCCACACCTTC
TRBD1	TRBV10-3	TRBJ2-1	NA	CAISESRGQTGGEETQFF	TGTGCCATCAGTGAGTCCCGGGGCCAGACAGGGGGAGAAGAGACCCAGTTCTTC
NA	TRBV29-1	TRBJ2-3	NA	CSTGAAGARTDTQYF	TGCAGCACAGGTGCCGCGGGGGCCCGCACAGATACGCAGTATTTT
NA	TRBV12-3/TRBV12-4	TRBJ1-5	few	CASSDSYQPQHF	TGTGCCAGCAGCGACAGTTATCAGCCCCAGCATTTT
NA	TRBV4-1	TRBJ1-5	few	CASSQDPQDRQPQHF	TGCGCCAGCAGCCAAGATCCCCAGGATAGGCAGCCCCAGCATTTT
NA	TRBV9	TRBJ2-5	many	CASSVAGQETQYF	TGTGCCAGCAGCGTTGCGGGACAAGAGACCCAGTACTTC
NA	TRBV7-3	TRBJ2-6	NA	CASSLFSASGANVLTF	TGTGCCAGCAGCTTATTTTCCGCCTCCGGGGCCAACGTCCTGACTTTC
NA	TRBV20-1	TRBJ2-1	many	CSARDDRDRIQAYNEQFF	TGCAGTGCTAGAGATGATAGGGACCGCATCCAGGCCTACAATGAGCAGTTCTTC